A selection of T cell receptor beta chains follows, all from one sample in a study of T cells in localized non-small cell lung cancer. The assay was immunoSEQ multiplex PCR, and TCRdb's table has in-frame clones only and misses some. The table shows several thousand clones, with about nine tenths occurring only once. Specimen: peripheral blood, collected before any cancer treatment. Every receptor here comes from a male donor at least 60 years old with stage I lung adenocarcinoma. Both conserved end residues are part of each CDR3. D genes are given only for firm matches. Size tells how often a clone was seen (once, few, many) or the class of an expanded clone, and some rows leave it out.

>TRBV18|TRBJ2-1|-|-
TGTGCCAGCTCATTCATTAGACAGGAGGAGCACAATGAGCAGTTCTTC
CASSFIRQEEHNEQFF
>TRBV28|TRBJ1-1|-|-
TGTGCCAGCAGTTCCCCGCTCGAAGCTTTCTTT
CASSSPLEAFF
>TRBV5-6|TRBJ2-5|TRBD2|once
TGTGCCAGCAGCTTGCCCCCACTAGCGGGGAGGGAGACCCAGTACTTC
CASSLPPLAGRETQYF
>TRBV14|TRBJ1-1|-|-
TGTGCCAGCAGCCAAGATCGATCGGGGGGAGCTTTCTTT
CASSQDRSGGAFF
>TRBV10-1|TRBJ2-7|-|-
TGCGCCAGCAGTGAGAGTCAGTCTTTTTACGAGCAGTACTTC
CASSESQSFYEQYF
>TRBV7-6|TRBJ2-2|-|once
TGTGCCAGCAGCTCCTTGCGGACGAACACCGGGGAGCTGTTTTTT
CASSSLRTNTGELFF
>TRBV11-3|TRBJ2-7|-|few
TGTGCCAGCAGCTTAGGAGCACCGACCTCCTACGAGCAGTACTTC
CASSLGAPTSYEQYF
>TRBV5-1|TRBJ2-3|TRBD2|-
TGCGCCAGCAGCCTGGGACTAGCGGGGGTCACAGATACGCAGTATTTT
CASSLGLAGVTDTQYF
>TRBV5-4|TRBJ2-2|-|-
TGTGCCAGCAGAGCGGGACACTGGGAGGGGAACACCGGGGAGCTGTTTTTT
CASRAGHWEGNTGELFF
>TRBV5-6|TRBJ2-1|TRBD2|-
TGTGCCAGCAGCTTTCAGGGCGGGGGGGCCGGTGAGCAGTTCTTC
CASSFQGGGAGEQFF
>TRBV28|TRBJ2-3|-|few
TGTGCCAGCACCCGGGAGCCAGATACGCAGTATTTT
CASTREPDTQYF
>TRBV10-3|TRBJ1-4|-|few
TGTGCCATCAGTGATACGGGGCCTGGGGACCCGGCTGGAACTAATGAAAAACTGTTTTTT
CAISDTGPGDPAGTNEKLFF
>TRBV30|TRBJ2-4|-|once
TGTGCCTGGAGTTACCCTGGACAGTTTCAGTACTTC
CAWSYPGQFQYF
>TRBV5-1|TRBJ1-4|-|-
TGCGCCATCAGCTTGTCTACAACTAATGAAAAACTGTTTTTT
CAISLSTTNEKLFF
>TRBV11-2|TRBJ2-3|-|-
TGTGCCAGCAGCTTATTGGCCAGTAACACAGATACGCAGTATTTT
CASSLLASNTDTQYF
>TRBV6-5|TRBJ1-1|-|-
TGTGCCAGCAGTTATGGGCCTGGGGAAGCTGAAGCTTTCTTT
CASSYGPGEAEAFF
>TRBV2|TRBJ1-1|TRBD1|-
TGTGCCAGCACCTGGACAGGGGAAAGGAACACTGAAGCTTTCTTT
CASTWTGERNTEAFF
>TRBV11-3|TRBJ2-2|TRBD2|-
TGTGCCAGCAGCCTGGGACTAGCGGGGATCACCGGGGAGCTGTTTTTT
CASSLGLAGITGELFF
>TRBV30|TRBJ2-3|TRBD2|-
TGTGCCTGGGGACTAGCGGGGCGCACAGATACGCAGTATTTT
CAWGLAGRTDTQYF
>TRBV19|TRBJ1-6|-|-
TGTGCCAGTAGTGTTTCGAGCTCCTATAATTCACCCCTCCACTTT
CASSVSSSYNSPLHF
>TRBV6-4|TRBJ1-2|-|few
TGTGCCAGCAGTGAAGGGGTCGGGAATGGCTACACCTTC
CASSEGVGNGYTF
>TRBV9|TRBJ2-1|-|-
TGTGCCAGCAGCCCCCGTCAAACTAGGTACAATGAGCAGTTCTTC
CASSPRQTRYNEQFF
>TRBV6-6|TRBJ2-4|TRBD1|-
TGTGCCAGCAGTCCCGGGACAGGCGGTGGCATTCAGTACTTC
CASSPGTGGGIQYF
>TRBV29-1|TRBJ2-5|-|-
TGCAGCGTTGGTGGCCCTGAGACCCAGTACTTC
CSVGGPETQYF
>TRBV9|TRBJ2-5|TRBD2|-
TGTGCCAGCAGCGTAGAGTCTAGCGGGAGGGGAAAGGAGACCCAGTACTTC
CASSVESSGRGKETQYF
>TRBV21-1|TRBJ1-3|-|few
TGTGCCAGCAGCAAACGAAACACCATATATTTT
CASSKRNTIYF
>TRBV14|TRBJ2-7|-|-
TGTGCCAGCAGCCAAGATGAGGCAAGGTTCGGTATCAGGGACGAGCAGTACTTC
CASSQDEARFGIRDEQYF
>TRBV7-7|TRBJ2-3|-|-
TGTGCCAGCAGCGCCGGACAGTTTCGGGGAGATACGCAGTATTTT
CASSAGQFRGDTQYF
>TRBV6-1|TRBJ2-3|TRBD2|-
TGTGCCAGCTGCGGTGGGAGGGGCACAGATACGCAGTATTTT
CASCGGRGTDTQYF
>TRBV13|TRBJ1-1|-|-
TGTGCCAGCAGCCCAGCTGGGAACACTGAAGCTTTCTTT
CASSPAGNTEAFF
>TRBV14|TRBJ2-5|TRBD2|-
TGTGCCAGCAGCCAAGAGTGGCTAGCGGGAGGGGAAATACAAGAGACCCAGTACTTC
CASSQEWLAGGEIQETQYF
>TRBV9|TRBJ2-1|-|-
TGTGCCAGCAGCCCGCGGGACTTCTACAATGAGCAGTTCTTC
CASSPRDFYNEQFF
>TRBV6-1|TRBJ1-2|TRBD1|-
TGTGCCCTAACCGGGACAGGGTTGGAGGGCTACACCTTC
CALTGTGLEGYTF
>TRBV27|TRBJ2-1|-|once
TGTGCCAGCAGTTTGAGGGGTGAGCAGTTCTTC
CASSLRGEQFF
>TRBV9|TRBJ1-2|-|-
TGTGCCAGCAGCGTAGCCGGTGGCTACACCTTC
CASSVAGGYTF
>TRBV5-1|TRBJ1-4|-|-
TGCGCCAGCAGCTTGGGGGGGTTAGAGGAAAAACTGTTTTTT
CASSLGGLEEKLFF
>TRBV6-1|TRBJ2-3|TRBD2|-
TGTGCCAGCAGTGGCCTAGCGGGGAACACAGATACGCAGTATTTT
CASSGLAGNTDTQYF
>TRBV6-5|TRBJ2-4|-|-
TGTGCCAGCAAAGGGGCCTACCACAAAAACATTCAGTACTTC
CASKGAYHKNIQYF
>TRBV28|TRBJ2-7|-|-
TGTGCCAGCAGTTCCGGGACGCTCTACGAGCAGTACTTC
CASSSGTLYEQYF
>TRBV4-2|TRBJ2-5|TRBD1|-
TGTGCCAGCAGCCAGGCCGGGACAGGGGTAGAGACCCAGTACTTC
CASSQAGTGVETQYF
>TRBV4-2|TRBJ2-4|-|-
TGTGCCAGCAGCCATGAAGGAGGGGCCGAAAACATTCAGTACTTC
CASSHEGGAENIQYF
>TRBV10-3|TRBJ2-3|-|-
TGTGCCATCAGTGAGCATGGTACGAGCACAGATACGCAGTATTTT
CAISEHGTSTDTQYF
>TRBV19|TRBJ1-5|TRBD1|-
TGTGCCAGTAGTATAGGGAGACAGGGGCATTTT
CASSIGRQGHF
>TRBV19|TRBJ1-6|-|-
TGTGCCAGTAGTTCTAACGGAGGAAATAATTCACCCCTCCACTTT
CASSSNGGNNSPLHF